The 13 T cell receptor beta chains presented below share a single source sample, sequenced in a study of blood T cell repertoires in COVID-19. Sequencing was performed with immunoSEQ multiplex PCR; in TCRdb, only in-frame clones are kept and a portion is missing. The sample has approximately 470,000 clones, around 90% seen once. The sequenced sample consisted of PBMCs or T cells enriched from blood (not recorded which). The receptors originated from a woman under 30 who had recovered from COVID-19.

The chain links TRBV28 to TRBJ2-1; D may be TRBD2 (6 bases). Germline CDR1 MDHEN, CDR2 SYDVKM. This CDR3 spans 15 amino acids. V lost 2 bases, J lost 5 bases, and 13 bases lay in between. The CDR3 here is CASSLGLASHNEQFF. Written as DNA, the CDR3 is TGTGCCAGCAGTTTAGGGCTAGCGTCTCACAATGAGCAGTTCTTC. Looking up the rest from reference TRBV28 and TRBJ2-1 gives the full variable domain: DVKVTQSSRYLVKRTGEKVFLECVQDMDHENMFWYRQDPGLGLRLIYFSYDVKMKEKGDIPEGYSVSREKKERFSLILESASTNQTSMYLCASSLGLASHNEQFFGPGTRLTVL.

The genes are TRBV5-6 and TRBJ1-3, with a possible D match to TRBD1 (5 bases). V was clipped by 2 bases and J by 0 bases, with 21 bases between them. The germline V gene has CDR1 SGHDT and CDR2 YYEEEE. This CDR3 comprises 19 residues. The CDR3 bases are TGTGCCAGCAGCTTCCTAGGCAGGGAGGAAGGGTCCTCTGGAAACACCATATATTTT. This sequence encodes CASSFLGREEGSSGNTIYF. The complete variable domain, with remaining parts taken from reference TRBV5-6 and TRBJ1-3, reads DAGVTQSPTHLIKTRGQQVTLRCSPKSGHDTVSWYQQALGQGPQFIFQYYEEEERQRGNFPDRFSGHQFPNYSSELNVNALLLGDSALYLCASSFLGREEGSSGNTIYFGEGSWLTVV.

V and J are TRBV6-5 and TRBJ1-1, with D uncertain. The germline CDR1 and CDR2 sequences are MNHEY and SVGAGI. The CDR3 is 15 residues long. Trimming removed 8 bases from V and 0 bases from J, with 16 bases in between. The CDR3 bases are TGTGCCAGCGGGCCCAGTTCCGCGATGAACACTGAAGCTTTCTTT. It translates to CASGPSSAMNTEAFF.

V and J are TRBV30 and TRBJ1-5, with no clear D. This CDR3 has 14 amino acids. The V end was cut by 4 bases, the J end by 3 bases, with 13 bases between. CDR1 is GTSNPN, CDR2 SVGIG, per germline (reference sequence). The CDR3 here is CAWTTETFNQPQHF. In DNA form, the CDR3 reads TGTGCCTGGACTACCGAAACTTTCAATCAGCCCCAGCATTTT.

The gene calls are TRBV29-1 and TRBJ2-7, with 7 bases that match TRBD1. Germline assignment: CDR1 SQVTM and CDR2 ANQGSEA. With V trimmed by 4 bases and J by 0 bases, 6 bases remained unmatched. The CDR3 has 14 residues. CDR3 protein: CSVADRESSYEQYF. CDR3 nucleotides: TGCAGCGTTGCCGACAGGGAGAGCTCCTACGAGCAGTACTTC.

This clone was counted a single time. The chain uses TRBV19 and TRBJ1-2, with a weak D call TRBD1 (5 bases). Between the trimmed V and J ends, which lost 5 bases and 4 bases, there was a span of 14 bases. This CDR3 contains 14 residues. Germline lookup yields CDR1 LNHDA and CDR2 SQIVND (reference sequence). The CDR3 DNA is TGTGCCAGTAGTCTTTGGATGCAGGGCTATGGCTACACCTTC. This codes for CASSLWMQGYGYTF. Full variable domain (rest looked up from reference TRBV19 and TRBJ1-2): DGGITQSPKYLFRKEGQNVTLSCEQNLNHDAMYWYRQDPGQGLRLIYYSQIVNDFQKGDIAEGYSVSREKKESFPLTVTSAQKNPTAFYLCASSLWMQGYGYTFGSGTRLTVV.

This clone was counted only a few times. This chain connects TRBV29-1 to TRBJ1-4; possibly TRBD1 for D (5 bases). This CDR3 is built from 14 residues. Trimming removed 2 bases at V and 3 bases at J, with 10 bases between. Germline CDR1 and CDR2: SQVTM and ANQGSEA. The CDR3 sequence is CSVEYGHSNEKLFF. As DNA, the CDR3 is TGCAGCGTTGAATACGGACATTCTAATGAAAAACTGTTTTTT.

CDR3 sequence reads: CASSNRDRSYEQYF. The CDR3 nucleotides are TGTGCCAGCAGCAACCGGGACAGGTCCTACGAGCAGTACTTC. The rearrangement joins TRBV9 to TRBJ2-7; 8 bases match TRBD1. The CDR3 consists of 14 residues. With V trimmed by 4 bases and J by 1 base, 4 bases remained unmatched. The germline V gene has CDR1 SGDLS and CDR2 YYNGEE.

This chain links TRBV13 with TRBJ2-7, with TRBD2 identical over 9 bases. This CDR3 comprises 14 residues. Germline CDR1 PRHDT, CDR2 FYEKMQ (reference sequence). Trimming at V came to 6 bases and at J to 0 bases, leaving 3 bases not matched to a gene. DNA of the CDR3: TGTGCCAGCAGTAGCGGGGGTCTCTCCTACGAGCAGTACTTC. Amino acid sequence: CASSSGGLSYEQYF.

This chain uses TRBV10-3 with TRBJ1-4; D call uncertain. The CDR3 contains 13 residues. Germline lookup yields CDR1 ENHRY and CDR2 SYGVKD. Trimming removed 3 bases from V and 5 bases from J, with 7 bases in between. Here the CDR3 DNA reads TGTGCCATCAGTGACCATCAGAATGAAAAACTGTTTTTT. Amino acid sequence: CAISDHQNEKLFF.

In its sample, this clone was seen once. The chain carries TRBV7-2 and TRBJ2-2; perhaps TRBD1 as D (5 bases). The germline CDR1 and CDR2 sequences are SGHTA and FQGNSA. The CDR3 extends over 15 amino acids. Trimming removed 1 base from V and 3 bases from J, with 9 bases in between. CDR3 sequence (DNA): TGTGCCAGCAGCTTAGGGGGCAGGGACACCGGGGAGCTGTTTTTT. Protein: CASSLGGRDTGELFF.

The chain combines TRBV6-1 with TRBJ1-2, with 9 bases lining up with TRBD1. Germline V lookup: CDR1 MNHNS, CDR2 SASEGT. V trimming: 1 base; J trimming: 2 bases; junction bases outside the gene matches: 2. The CDR3 sequence is 15 residues long. This CDR3 is CASSEGDRVNYGYTF. The CDR3 DNA follows: TGTGCCAGCAGTGAAGGGGACAGGGTAAACTATGGCTACACCTTC.

This chain links TRBV6-5 with TRBJ2-3; perhaps TRBD2 as D (7 bases). Germline assignment: CDR1 MNHEY and CDR2 SVGAGI. The ends were cut back, 10 bases at V and 6 bases at J, with 17 bases in the middle. This CDR3 region has 13 residues. Here the CDR3 DNA reads TGTGCCATTTCGGGGGCCGGGGGGGATACGCAGTATTTT. Protein: CAISGAGGDTQYF.